The clone carrying this T cell receptor beta chain was counted a single time. Its antigen is undetermined. Other nucleotide sequences from this sample produce the same CDR3. DNA at about 200 ng, about 30,000 T cell genomes, went into sorted-subset replicate PCRs. Only in-frame clones appear in the TCRdb table, and some are missing; sequencing was by immunoSEQ multiplex PCR. The sample yields around 2,000,000 clones, approximately 95% seen once. This record belongs to a study of shared clonotypes between healthy human individuals. CD45RO-negative CD8 cells positively selected for CCR7 made up the naive population, which excluded terminally differentiated effector memory CD45RA+ cells. The study drew its donors from healthy HIV-negative adults without recent acute infections or vaccinations. Study-level results: Clonotype sharing across donors was expected to vary with sequencing depth.

The source of this sequence is a man in his late teens or twenties in good health. The sample comprised naive CD8+ T cells sorted from blood.

The CDR3 DNA follows: TGTGCCACCAGCAGAGATCGCGGGACCAATCAGCCCCAGCATTTT. This encodes CATSRDRGTNQPQHF. V is TRBV15 and J is TRBJ1-5; a possible D gene is TRBD1 (5 bases). The V end was cut by 0 bases, the J end by 3 bases, with 9 bases between. This CDR3 is built from 15 residues. Germline CDR1 reads LNHNV; CDR2 reads YYDKDF (reference sequence). Combining the CDR3 with reference TRBV15 and TRBJ1-5 gives the whole variable domain DAMVIQNPRYQVTQFGKPVTLSCSQTLNHNVMYWYQQKSSQAPKLLFHYYDKDFNNEADTPDNFQSRRPNTSFCFLDIRSPGLGDTAMYLCATSRDRGTNQPQHFGDGTRLSIL.